This T cell receptor beta chain comes out of a study of beta chain features in type 1 diabetes. Study context: Analysis included more than 90 million sorted cells drawn from all samples.

V gave up 6 bases and J gave up 4 bases; unmatched junction bases: 15. Germline V lookup: CDR1 SQVTM, CDR2 ANQGSEA. This CDR3 spans 16 amino acids. Notes on the study in general: Shortening that was moderate but significant affected the TCRB CDR3s of Type 1 diabetes patients in all four CD4+ subsets.

Via the markers CD45RO/CCR7/CD25/CD127/CD95/CD27, stem cell-like memory, regulatory, central memory and naive CD4+ cells were sorted. Expressed TCRB transcripts got sequenced, as all isolated RNA was reverse transcribed. Around 3.57 million reads was the average for naive, central memory and regulatory T cell samples. This table comes from immunoSEQ multiplex PCR, and its TCRdb copy is limited to in-frame clones, with some not included. There are 310,000 or so clones in the sample; 14% to 15% occur only once, and about 0.014% lies in the top ten. This clone was observed a handful of times. Its specificity is not known.

V and J are TRBV29-1 and TRBJ2-1, with TRBD1 matching over 7 bases. The source of this sequence is a man between 18 and 35 years old with type 1 diabetes. The sequenced sample was naive CD4+ T cells from blood. The chain's CDR3 is CSVDNRQGPIYNEQFF. CDR3 coding DNA: TGCAGCGTAGACAATAGACAGGGCCCGATATACAATGAGCAGTTCTTC.